This T cell receptor (beta chain) is drawn from a study of T cells in Graves' hyperthyroidism and ophthalmopathy. Study findings and constraints: Blood also showed most of the thyroid clonotypes that were expanded above 0.001.

On this clonotype itself: Its target is not known.

The CDR3 runs 15 residues. Germline CDR1 and CDR2: LNHNV and YYDKDF (reference sequence). Trimming at V came to 5 bases and at J to 3 bases, leaving 9 bases not matched to a gene. The source material, RNA transcripts, was used to amplify TCR beta CDR3 regions. TCR CDR3 underwent first-round RT-PCR with the HTBI primer set. MiXCR, applied by TCRdb to the multiplex PCR reads, yields one record per CDR3 protein. The sample gives about 640,000 distinct CDR3 sequences, about 20% of which show up once; 34% is in the top ten. The chain recombines TRBV15 with TRBJ2-7; the match to TRBD1 covers 8 bases. This TCR came from a young man with Graves' ophthalmopathy. Sequencing input: blood. In DNA form, the CDR3 reads TGTGCCACCAGCGGTGGACAGGGTAACATCTACGAGCAGTACTTC. It codes for CATSGGQGNIYEQYF.